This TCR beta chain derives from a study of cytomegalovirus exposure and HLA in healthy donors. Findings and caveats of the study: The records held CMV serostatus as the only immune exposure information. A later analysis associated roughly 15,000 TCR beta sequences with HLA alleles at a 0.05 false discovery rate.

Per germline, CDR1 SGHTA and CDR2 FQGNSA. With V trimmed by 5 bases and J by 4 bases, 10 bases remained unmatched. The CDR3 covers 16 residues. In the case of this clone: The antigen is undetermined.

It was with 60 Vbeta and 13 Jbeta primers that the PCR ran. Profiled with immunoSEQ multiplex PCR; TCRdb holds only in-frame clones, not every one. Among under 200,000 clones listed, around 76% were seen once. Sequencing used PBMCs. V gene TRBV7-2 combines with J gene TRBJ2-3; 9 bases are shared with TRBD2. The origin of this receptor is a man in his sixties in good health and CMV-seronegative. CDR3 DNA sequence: TGTGCCAGCAGCCACGTCGGACTAGCGCCGGCAGATACGCAGTATTTT. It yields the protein CASSHVGLAPADTQYF. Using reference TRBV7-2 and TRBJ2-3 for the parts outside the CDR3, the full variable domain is GAGVSQSPSNKVTEKGKDVELRCDPISGHTALYWYRQSLGQGLEFLIYFQGNSAPDKSGLPSDRFSAERTGGSVSTLTIQRTQQEDSAVYLCASSHVGLAPADTQYFGPGTRLTVL.